This TCR beta chain was documented in a study of cytomegalovirus exposure and HLA in healthy donors. Per the germline V gene, CDR1 is SEHNR and CDR2 is FQNEAQ (reference sequence). This CDR3 has 15 amino acids. Trimming cost V 1 base and J 6 bases; bases outside gene matches: 6. As for this clone: Its cognate antigen is unknown.

In the PCR, 60 Vbeta and 13 Jbeta primers were used. Methods used by the authors: In a later analysis, some 80 million unique TCR beta chains included roughly 11 million shared by two or more donors. Profiling relied on immunoSEQ multiplex PCR, and the TCRdb table lists in-frame clones only, not all of them. The V and J calls and clone size were taken over from that table, and D and trimming were inferred from the DNA. The table records approximately 170,000 clones, about 82% of them present only once. Findings and limits, study-wide: Highly shared variants forming one cluster were likely a sequencing artifact. Previously analyzed data showed that most TCR beta V segments were productive at a frequency of about 87% or about 30%.

Input material: PBMCs. The rearrangement links TRBV7-9 to TRBJ2-7; 10 nucleotides agree with TRBD2. The sequence came from a male donor in good health and CMV-seronegative. Written as DNA, the CDR3 is TGTGCCAGCAGCTTAGTGTCTAGCGGGAGAGTCGAGCAGTACTTC. Amino acids: CASSLVSSGRVEQYF.